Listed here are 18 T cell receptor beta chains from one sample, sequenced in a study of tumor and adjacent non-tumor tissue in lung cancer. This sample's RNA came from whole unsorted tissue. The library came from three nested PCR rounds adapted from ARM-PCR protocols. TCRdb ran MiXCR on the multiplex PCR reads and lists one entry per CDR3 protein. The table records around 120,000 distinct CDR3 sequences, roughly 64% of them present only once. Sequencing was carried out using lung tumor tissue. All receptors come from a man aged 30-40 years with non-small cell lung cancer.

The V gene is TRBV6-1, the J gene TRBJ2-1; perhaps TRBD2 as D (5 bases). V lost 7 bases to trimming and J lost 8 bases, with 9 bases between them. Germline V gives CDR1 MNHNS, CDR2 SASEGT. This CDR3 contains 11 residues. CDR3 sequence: CASNRTHEQFF. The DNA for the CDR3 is TGTGCCAGCAACCGGACTCATGAGCAGTTCTTC.

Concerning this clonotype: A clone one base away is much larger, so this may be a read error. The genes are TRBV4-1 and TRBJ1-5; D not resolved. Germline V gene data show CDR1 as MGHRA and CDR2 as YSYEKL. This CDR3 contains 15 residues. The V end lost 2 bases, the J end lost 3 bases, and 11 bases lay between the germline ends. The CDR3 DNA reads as TGCGCCAGCAGCCAACAGGACGGTAACAATCAGCCCCAGCATTTT. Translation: CASSQQDGNNQPQHF.

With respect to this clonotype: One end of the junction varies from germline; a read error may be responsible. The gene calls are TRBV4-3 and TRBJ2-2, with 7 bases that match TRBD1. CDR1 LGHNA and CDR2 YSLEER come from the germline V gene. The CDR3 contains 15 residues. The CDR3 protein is CASSQDRVDGGELFF. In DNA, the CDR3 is TGTGCTAGCAGCCAAGACAGGGTGGACGGCGGGGAGCTGTTTTTT.

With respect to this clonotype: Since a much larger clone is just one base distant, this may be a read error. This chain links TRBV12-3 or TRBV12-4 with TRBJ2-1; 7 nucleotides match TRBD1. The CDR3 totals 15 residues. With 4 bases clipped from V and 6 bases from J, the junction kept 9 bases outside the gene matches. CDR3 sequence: CASSSPRQGLNEQFF. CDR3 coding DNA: TGTGCCAGCAGTTCGCCGAGACAGGGCCTCAATGAGCAGTTCTTC.

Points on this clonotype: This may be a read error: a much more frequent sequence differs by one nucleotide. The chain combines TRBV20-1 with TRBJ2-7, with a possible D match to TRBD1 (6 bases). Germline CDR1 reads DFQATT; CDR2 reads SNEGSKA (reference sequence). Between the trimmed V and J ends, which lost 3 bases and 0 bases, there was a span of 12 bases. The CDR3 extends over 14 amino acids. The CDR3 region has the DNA TGCAGTGCTAGCCTGGACAGCTCCTCCTACGAGCAGTACTTC. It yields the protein CSASLDSSSYEQYF.

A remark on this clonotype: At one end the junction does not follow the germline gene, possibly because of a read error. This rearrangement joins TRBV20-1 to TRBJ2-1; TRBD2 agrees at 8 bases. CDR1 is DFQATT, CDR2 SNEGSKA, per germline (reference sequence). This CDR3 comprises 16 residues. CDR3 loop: CSARKVAGFAYNQQFF. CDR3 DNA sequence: TGCAGTGCTAGAAAGGTAGCGGGGTTTGCCTACAATCAGCAGTTCTTC.

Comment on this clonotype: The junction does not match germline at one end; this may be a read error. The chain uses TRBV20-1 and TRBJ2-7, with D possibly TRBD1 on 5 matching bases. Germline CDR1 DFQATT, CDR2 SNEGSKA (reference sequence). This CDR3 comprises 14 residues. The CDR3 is CSVRGAAGFNEQYF. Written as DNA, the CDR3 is TGCAGTGTTAGAGGTGCGGCAGGGTTCAACGAGCAGTACTTC.

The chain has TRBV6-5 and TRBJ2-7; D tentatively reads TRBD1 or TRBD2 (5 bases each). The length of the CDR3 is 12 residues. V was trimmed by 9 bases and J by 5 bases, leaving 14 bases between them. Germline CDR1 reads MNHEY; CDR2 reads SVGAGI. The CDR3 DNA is TGTGCCAGTAGTGAGAGGGACCACGAGCAGTACTTC. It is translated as CASSERDHEQYF.

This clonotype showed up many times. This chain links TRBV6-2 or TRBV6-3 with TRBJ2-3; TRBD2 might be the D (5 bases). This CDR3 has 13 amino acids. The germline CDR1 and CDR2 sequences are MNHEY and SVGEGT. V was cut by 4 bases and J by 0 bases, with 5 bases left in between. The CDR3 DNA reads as TGTGCCAGCAGTTGGACTAGCACAGATACGCAGTATTTT. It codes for CASSWTSTDTQYF.

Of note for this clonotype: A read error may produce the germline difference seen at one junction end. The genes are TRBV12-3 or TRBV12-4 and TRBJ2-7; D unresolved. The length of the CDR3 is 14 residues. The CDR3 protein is CASSFGLPPYKQYF. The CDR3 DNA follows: TGTGCAAGCAGTTTTGGGCTGCCCCCCTACAAGCAGTACTTC.

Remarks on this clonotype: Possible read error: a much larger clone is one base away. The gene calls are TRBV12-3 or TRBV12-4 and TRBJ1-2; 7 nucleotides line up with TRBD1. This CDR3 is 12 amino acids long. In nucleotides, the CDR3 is TGTTCCAGCAGTCTGACAGGGAACGGCTACACCTTC. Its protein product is CSSSLTGNGYTF.

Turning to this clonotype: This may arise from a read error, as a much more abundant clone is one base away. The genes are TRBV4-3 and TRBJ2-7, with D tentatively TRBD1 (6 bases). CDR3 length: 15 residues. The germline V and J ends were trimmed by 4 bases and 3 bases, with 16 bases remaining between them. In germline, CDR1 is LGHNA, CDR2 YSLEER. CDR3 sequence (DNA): TGCGCCAGCAGCCTCTACGGGACAAGGGACTACGAGCAGTACTTC. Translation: CASSLYGTRDYEQYF.

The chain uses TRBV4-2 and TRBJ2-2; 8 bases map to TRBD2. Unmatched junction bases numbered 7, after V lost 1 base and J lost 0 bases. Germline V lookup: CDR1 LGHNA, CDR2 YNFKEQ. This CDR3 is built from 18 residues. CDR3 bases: TGTGCCAGCAGCCAAGGGACTAGCAGGGGCGCGAACACCGGGGAGCTGTTTTTT. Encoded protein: CASSQGTSRGANTGELFF.

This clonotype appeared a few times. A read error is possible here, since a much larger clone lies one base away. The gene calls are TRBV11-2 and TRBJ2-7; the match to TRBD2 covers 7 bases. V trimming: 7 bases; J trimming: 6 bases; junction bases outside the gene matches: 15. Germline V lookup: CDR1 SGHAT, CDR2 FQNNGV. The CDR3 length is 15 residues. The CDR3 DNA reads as TGTGCCAGCAACTCCCTGGGCGGGAGAGAGGGCGAGCAGTACTTC. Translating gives CASNSLGGREGEQYF.

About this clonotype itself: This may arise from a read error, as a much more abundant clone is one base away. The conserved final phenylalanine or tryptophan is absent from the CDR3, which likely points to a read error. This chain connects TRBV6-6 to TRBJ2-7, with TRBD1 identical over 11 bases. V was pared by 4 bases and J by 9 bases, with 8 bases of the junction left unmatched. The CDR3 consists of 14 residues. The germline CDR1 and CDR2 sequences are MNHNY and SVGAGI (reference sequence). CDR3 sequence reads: CASSSEGTGGRQYL. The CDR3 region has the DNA TGTGCCAGCAGTTCAGAAGGGACAGGGGGGAGGCAGTACTTA.

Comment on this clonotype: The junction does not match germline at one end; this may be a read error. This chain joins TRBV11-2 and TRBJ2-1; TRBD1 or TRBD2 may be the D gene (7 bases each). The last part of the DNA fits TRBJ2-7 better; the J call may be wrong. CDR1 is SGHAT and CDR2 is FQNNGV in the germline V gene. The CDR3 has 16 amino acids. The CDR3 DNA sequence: TGTGCTAGCAGCTCCCCAGGGGGAGGGAGGTCAAGTGAGCAGTACTTC. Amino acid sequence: CASSSPGGGRSSEQYF.

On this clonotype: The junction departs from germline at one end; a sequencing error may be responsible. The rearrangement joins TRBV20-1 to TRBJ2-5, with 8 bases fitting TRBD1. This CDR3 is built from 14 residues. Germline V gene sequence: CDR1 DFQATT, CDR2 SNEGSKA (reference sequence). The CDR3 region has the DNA TGCAGTGCGTATCCGCTGGACAGGGAAGTGACCCAGTATTTC. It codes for CSAYPLDREVTQYF.

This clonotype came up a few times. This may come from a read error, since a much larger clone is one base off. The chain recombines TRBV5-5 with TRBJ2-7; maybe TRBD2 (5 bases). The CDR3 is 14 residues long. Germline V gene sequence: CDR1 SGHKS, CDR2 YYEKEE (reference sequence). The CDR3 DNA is TGTACCAGCAGTTTGGACCTGACCGGGGTCGAGCAGTACTTC. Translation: CTSSLDLTGVEQYF.